This TCR beta chain was obtained from a study of blood T cells in healthy people across ages (dated by TCRdb to between 2014 and 2016). Study-wide context: Template switching captured roughly one uniquely barcoded TCR beta cDNA molecule per two T cells in model experiments. Using deep sequencing normalized with unique cDNA molecular identifiers, the study measured how TCR beta repertoire diversity changes with age. The donors were split into four age groups: young (average approximately 16 years), middle-aged (39), aged (about 62) and long-lived (under 90). To avoid experimental bias, donors of different ages were distributed randomly across sequencing lanes. For two donors (one aged 18 to 30 and one aged 80 or older), the study analyzed two additional independent replicas of 1 million unique cDNA reads from the same blood draw. The paper as a whole reports these results and caveats: Since profiling was done on bulk unsorted PBMCs, naive and antigen-experienced compartments could not be conclusively compared. Total diversity estimates from one million sequenced T cells were considered lower bounds and underestimates. As age increased, observed TCR beta diversity per million T cells dropped in a roughly linear way, and a significant reduction was already evident by age around 41. Because the CMV infection status of the donors was unknown, age-related changes in expanded clonotypes may potentially have been confounded. Compared with the aged group, the long-lived group had more naive CD4+ T cells, fewer expanded clones and increased TCR diversity, a pattern suggesting age selection. Observed TCR beta diversity correlated strongly with the percentage of naive T cells measured by flow cytometry.

The germline V gene (reference sequence) supplies CDR1 MNHNY and CDR2 SVGAGI. The CDR3 measures 16 amino acids from cysteine to phenylalanine. The read is trimmed to its CDR3 DNA, 48 bases read in frame from base 1. V lost 5 bases and J lost 0 bases; the stretch between them is 15 bases long. Libraries were made using 5' RACE. A second 7 to 11 cycle PCR used a sample-barcoded 5' primer and a J-beta primer mix. A unique molecular identifier was introduced onto each TCR beta cDNA molecule by a template-switch 5' adaptor carrying 12 random nucleotides. At least 2.5 million CDR3-containing paired-end reads were obtained from each sample. First-strand cDNA was synthesized from all RNA with the Mint cDNA synthesis kit, primed by a TRBC-specific oligonucleotide. Following uracil-DNA glycosylase treatment, a first 18-cycle PCR with universal primers M1SS and BC2_uni_R was performed on all cDNA. The source study handled its data this way. For normalization, 1 million high-quality reads, each with a distinct molecular identifier, were randomly selected from each sample. Instead of being binned into consensus sequences, reads that shared molecular identifiers were thrown out. CDR3 identification, clonotype clustering and error correction used MiTCR with a Q25 quality threshold and the strictest error-elimination algorithm. Lower-bound total TCR beta diversity was estimated with a nonparametric unseen species model using Euler transformation. The raw public data were reprocessed by TCRdb itself: fastp quality trimming at Q25, MiXCR clonotype calling, in-frame beta chains only. Each entry merges the rows of one CDR3 protein and shows their most common DNA and genes. The V and J calls shown here were made by TCRdb, not taken from the authors' results. Across this sample there are 1.8 million or so distinct CDR3 sequences, with about 39% seen only once. The ten top clones hold approximately 22% of the sample.

Donors were a few dozen systemically healthy Caucasian individuals from Russia aged about 6 to 100 years. Approximately 9.3 milliliters of peripheral blood were drawn from each donor into EDTA-treated Vacutainer tubes. PBMCs were isolated by Ficoll-Paque density-gradient centrifugation, with at least 7 million obtained per sample. Total RNA was extracted from PBMCs with Trizol reagent, with at least 5.5 micrograms obtained per sample. Naive CD45RAhigh/CD27high T cell percentages were measured by flow cytometry on a PBMC aliquot from every donor. This clonotype occurred a few times. The clone's antigen remains unknown. Per-nucleotide qualities are absent, and no much larger clonotype sits a single base away.

In this chain, TRBV6-6 is recombined with TRBJ2-3; the D region possibly corresponds to TRBD2 (5 bases align). Sequences were obtained from blood. This clonotype originated in a human donor in good health. CDR3 loop: CASSSRGQASTDTQYF. The sequenced DNA is TGTGCCAGCAGTAGCCGAGGGCAGGCTAGCACAGATACGCAGTATTTT.